This T cell receptor beta chain was identified during a study of cytomegalovirus exposure and HLA in healthy donors. Whole-study findings and limits: For most TCR beta V segments, an earlier analysis put the productive rate at about 87% or about 30% of the time. The study designated roughly 160 TCR beta chains cytomegalovirus-associated.

The CDR3 is 17 residues long. The V gene end was trimmed by 3 bases and the J gene end by 8 bases; junction bases not matched to a gene: 12. CDR1 is KGHSH, CDR2 LQKENI, per germline. PCR involved 60 Vbeta and 13 Jbeta primers. The repertoire was sequenced with immunoSEQ multiplex PCR; TCRdb's copy has only in-frame clones and lacks some. The sample consists of approximately 150,000 clones, roughly 79% of them appearing once. About this clone itself: Its antigen is as yet unknown.

This TCR derives from a man aged 35-49 years in good health and CMV-seropositive. Sequencing was performed on PBMCs. This rearrangement joins TRBV18 to TRBJ2-1; 11 nucleotides agree with TRBD2. The CDR3 spells CASSPEPGTSGGYEQFF. The CDR3 nucleotides are TGTGCCAGCTCACCTGAACCCGGGACTAGCGGAGGTTATGAGCAGTTCTTC.